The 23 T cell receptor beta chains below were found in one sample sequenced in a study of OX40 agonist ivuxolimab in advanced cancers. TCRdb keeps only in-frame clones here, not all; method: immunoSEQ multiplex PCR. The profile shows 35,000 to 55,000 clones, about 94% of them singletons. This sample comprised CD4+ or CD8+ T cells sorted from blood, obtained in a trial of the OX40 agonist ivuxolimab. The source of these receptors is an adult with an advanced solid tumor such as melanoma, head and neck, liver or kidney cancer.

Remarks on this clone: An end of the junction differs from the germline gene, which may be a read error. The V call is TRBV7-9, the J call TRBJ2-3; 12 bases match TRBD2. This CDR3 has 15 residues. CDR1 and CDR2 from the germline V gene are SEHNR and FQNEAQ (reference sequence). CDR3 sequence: CASSLAGGPSDTQYF. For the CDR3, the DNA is TGTGCCAGCAGCCTAGCGGGAGGGCCATCAGATACGCAGTATTTT.

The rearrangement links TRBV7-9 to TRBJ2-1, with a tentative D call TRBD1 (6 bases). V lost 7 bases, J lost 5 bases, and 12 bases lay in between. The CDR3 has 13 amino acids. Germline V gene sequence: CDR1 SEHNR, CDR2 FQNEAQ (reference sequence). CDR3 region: CASKGRGDNEQFF. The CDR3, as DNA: TGTGCCAGCAAAGGCAGGGGTGACAATGAGCAGTTCTTC. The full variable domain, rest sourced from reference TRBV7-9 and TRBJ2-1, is DTGVSQNPRHKITKRGQNVTFRCDPISEHNRLYWYRQTLGQGPEFLTYFQNEAQLEKSRLLSDRFSAERPKGSFSTLEIQRTEQGDSAMYLCASKGRGDNEQFFGPGTRLTVL.

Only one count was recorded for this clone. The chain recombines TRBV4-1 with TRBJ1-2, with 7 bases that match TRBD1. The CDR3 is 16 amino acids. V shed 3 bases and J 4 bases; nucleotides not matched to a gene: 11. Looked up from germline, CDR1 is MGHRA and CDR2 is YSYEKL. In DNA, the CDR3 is TGCGCCAGCAGCCACCCTATAGAGGGGGCCTCCTATGGCTACACCTTC. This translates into CASSHPIEGASYGYTF.

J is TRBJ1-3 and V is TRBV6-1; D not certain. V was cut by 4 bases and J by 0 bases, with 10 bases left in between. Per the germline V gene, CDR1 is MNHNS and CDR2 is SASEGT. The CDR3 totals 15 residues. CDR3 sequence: CASSGNYFSGNTIYF. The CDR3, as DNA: TGTGCCAGCAGTGGCAACTATTTCTCTGGAAACACCATATATTTT.

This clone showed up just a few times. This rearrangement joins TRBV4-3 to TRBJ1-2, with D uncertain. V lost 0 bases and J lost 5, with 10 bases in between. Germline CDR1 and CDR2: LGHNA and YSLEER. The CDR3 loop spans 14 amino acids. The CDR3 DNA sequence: TGCGCCAGCAGCCAAGAACCGGGTGGGTATGGCTACACCTTC. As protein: CASSQEPGGYGYTF.

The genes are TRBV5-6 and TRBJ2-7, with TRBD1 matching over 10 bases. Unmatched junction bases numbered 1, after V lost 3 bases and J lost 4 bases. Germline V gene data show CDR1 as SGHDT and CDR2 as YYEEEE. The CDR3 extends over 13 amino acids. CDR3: CASSWGQGYEQYF. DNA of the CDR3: TGTGCCAGCAGCTGGGGACAGGGGTACGAGCAGTACTTC.

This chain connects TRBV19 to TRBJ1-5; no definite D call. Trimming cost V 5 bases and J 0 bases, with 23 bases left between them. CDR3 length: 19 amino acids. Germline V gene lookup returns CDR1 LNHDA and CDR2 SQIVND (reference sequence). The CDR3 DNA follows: TGTGCCAGTAGTGGAGAGAGTGATCTTGGCCCATATAGCAATCAGCCCCAGCATTTT. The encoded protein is CASSGESDLGPYSNQPQHF.

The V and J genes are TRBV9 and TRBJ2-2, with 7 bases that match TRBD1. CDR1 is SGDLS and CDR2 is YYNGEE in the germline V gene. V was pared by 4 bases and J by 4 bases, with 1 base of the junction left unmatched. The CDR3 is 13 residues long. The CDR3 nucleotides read TGTGCCAGCAGCCCAGGGGGCACCGGGGAGCTGTTTTTT. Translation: CASSPGGTGELFF.

The CDR3 sequence: CASSTETGARYNEQFF. Here the CDR3 DNA reads TGTGCCAGTAGTACGGAGACAGGGGCCAGATACAATGAGCAGTTCTTC. This chain uses TRBV19 with TRBJ2-1; TRBD1 aligns across 8 bases. Germline-derived CDR1 and CDR2 are LNHDA and SQIVND (reference sequence). The CDR3 runs to 16 residues. With V trimmed by 4 bases and J by 4 bases, 9 bases remained unmatched.

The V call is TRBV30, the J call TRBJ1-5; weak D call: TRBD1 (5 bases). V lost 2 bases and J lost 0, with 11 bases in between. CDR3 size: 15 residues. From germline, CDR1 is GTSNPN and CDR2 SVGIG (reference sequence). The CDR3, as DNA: TGTGCCTGGAGTCGGGGGACGGATAGCAATCAGCCCCAGCATTTT. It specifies CAWSRGTDSNQPQHF.

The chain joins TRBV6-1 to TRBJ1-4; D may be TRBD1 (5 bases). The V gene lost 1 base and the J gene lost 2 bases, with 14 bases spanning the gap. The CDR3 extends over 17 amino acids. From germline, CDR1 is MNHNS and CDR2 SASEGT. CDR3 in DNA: TGTGCCAGCAGTGAAGGGTCCCCCAGGGAGACTAATGAAAAACTGTTTTTT. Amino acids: CASSEGSPRETNEKLFF.

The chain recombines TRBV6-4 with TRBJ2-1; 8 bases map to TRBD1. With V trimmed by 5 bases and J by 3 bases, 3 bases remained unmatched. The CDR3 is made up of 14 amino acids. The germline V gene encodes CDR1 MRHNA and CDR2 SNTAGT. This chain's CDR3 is CASSTGGYYNEQFF. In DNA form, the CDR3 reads TGTGCCAGCAGTACAGGGGGATACTACAATGAGCAGTTCTTC.

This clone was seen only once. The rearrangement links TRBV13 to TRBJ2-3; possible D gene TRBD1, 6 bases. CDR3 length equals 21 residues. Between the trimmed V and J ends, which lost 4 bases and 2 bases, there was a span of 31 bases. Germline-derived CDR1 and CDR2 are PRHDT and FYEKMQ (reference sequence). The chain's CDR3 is CASSSRTVGDTQTYPTDTQYF. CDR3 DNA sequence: TGTGCCAGCAGCTCCCGTACGGTAGGGGACACACAAACCTACCCCACAGATACGCAGTATTTT.

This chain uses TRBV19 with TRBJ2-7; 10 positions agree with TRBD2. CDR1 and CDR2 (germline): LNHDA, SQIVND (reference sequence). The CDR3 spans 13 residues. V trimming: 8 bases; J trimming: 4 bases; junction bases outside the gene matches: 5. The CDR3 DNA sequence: TGTGCCAGTGGAGTGGGACTAGCGTACGAGCAGTACTTC. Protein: CASGVGLAYEQYF.

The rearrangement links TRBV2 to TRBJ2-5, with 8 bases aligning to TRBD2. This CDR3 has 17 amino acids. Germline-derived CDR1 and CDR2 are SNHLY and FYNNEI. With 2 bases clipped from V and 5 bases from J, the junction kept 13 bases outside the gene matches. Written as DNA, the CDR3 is TGTGCCAGCAGTGAAACCCTCGGGGGGGGAAGTTCCGAGACCCAGTACTTC. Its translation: CASSETLGGGSSETQYF.

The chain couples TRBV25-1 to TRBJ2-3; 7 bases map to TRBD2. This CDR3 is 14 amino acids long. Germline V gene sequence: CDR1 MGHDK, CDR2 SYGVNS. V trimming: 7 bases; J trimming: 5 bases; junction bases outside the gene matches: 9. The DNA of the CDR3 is TGTGCCAGCACCATGGGAGGGAGGGGAGATACGCAGTATTTT. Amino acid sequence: CASTMGGRGDTQYF.

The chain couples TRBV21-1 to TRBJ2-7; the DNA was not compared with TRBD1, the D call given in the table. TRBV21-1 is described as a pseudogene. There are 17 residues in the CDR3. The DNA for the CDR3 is TGTGCCAGCAGCATTGCCCAATACAGGTTTAGCTCCTACGAGCAGTACTTC. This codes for CASSIAQYRFSSYEQYF.

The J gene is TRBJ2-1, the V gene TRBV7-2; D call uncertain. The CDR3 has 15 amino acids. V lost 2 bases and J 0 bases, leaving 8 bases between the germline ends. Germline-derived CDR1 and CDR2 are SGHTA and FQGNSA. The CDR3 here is CASSLSGSSYNEQFF. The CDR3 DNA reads TGTGCCAGCAGCTTATCGGGTAGCTCCTACAATGAGCAGTTCTTC. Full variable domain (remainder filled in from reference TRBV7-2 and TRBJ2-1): GAGVSQSPSNKVTEKGKDVELRCDPISGHTALYWYRQSLGQGLEFLIYFQGNSAPDKSGLPSDRFSAERTGGSVSTLTIQRTQQEDSAVYLCASSLSGSSYNEQFFGPGTRLTVL.

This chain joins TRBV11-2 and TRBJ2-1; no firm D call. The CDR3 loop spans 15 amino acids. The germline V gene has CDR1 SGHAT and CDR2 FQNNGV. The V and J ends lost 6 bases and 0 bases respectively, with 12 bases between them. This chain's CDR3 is CASRLAGRSYNEQFF. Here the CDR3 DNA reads TGTGCCAGCAGGCTCGCCGGGCGCTCCTACAATGAGCAGTTCTTC.

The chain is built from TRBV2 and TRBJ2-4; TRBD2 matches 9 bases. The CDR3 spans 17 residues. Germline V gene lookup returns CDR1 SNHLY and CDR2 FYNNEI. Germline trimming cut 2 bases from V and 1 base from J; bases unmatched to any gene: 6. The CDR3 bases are TGTGCCAGCAGTGAATTTGGGGCGGGAGGGGCCAAAAACATTCAGTACTTC. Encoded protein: CASSEFGAGGAKNIQYF.

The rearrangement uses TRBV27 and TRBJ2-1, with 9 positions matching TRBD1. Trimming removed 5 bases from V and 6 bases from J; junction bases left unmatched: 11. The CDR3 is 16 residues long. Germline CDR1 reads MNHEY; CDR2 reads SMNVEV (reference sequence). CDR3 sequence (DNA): TGTGCCAGCAGTCAAACCACAGGGGGCGAGGGCAATGAGCAGTTCTTC. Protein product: CASSQTTGGEGNEQFF.

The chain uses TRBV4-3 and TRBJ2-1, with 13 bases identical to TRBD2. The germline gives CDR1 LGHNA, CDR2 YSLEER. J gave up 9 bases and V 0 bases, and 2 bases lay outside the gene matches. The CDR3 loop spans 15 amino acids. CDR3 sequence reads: CASSQETSGGGEQFF. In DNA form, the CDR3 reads TGCGCCAGCAGCCAAGAAACTAGCGGGGGGGGTGAGCAGTTCTTC.

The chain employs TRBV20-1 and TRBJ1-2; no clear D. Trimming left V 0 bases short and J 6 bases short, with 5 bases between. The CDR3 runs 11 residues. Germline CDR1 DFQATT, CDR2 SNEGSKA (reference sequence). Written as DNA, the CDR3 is TGCAGTGCTAGAGACTTTGATGGCTACACCTTC. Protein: CSARDFDGYTF.